These 26 T cell receptor beta chains were all obtained from the same sample, sequenced in a study of cytomegalovirus exposure and HLA in healthy donors. Primers: 60 Vbeta forward and 13 Jbeta reverse. Data came from immunoSEQ multiplex PCR; TCRdb stores just in-frame clones and leaves some out. The table lists fewer than 150,000 clones, roughly 80% of them singletons. The sample comprised PBMCs. These receptors all come from a female donor in good health and CMV-seronegative.

This chain links TRBV29-1 with TRBJ2-1; 15 bases agree with TRBD2. The junction had 10 bases not matched to a gene; V was cut back by 7 bases and J by 0 bases. The CDR3 covers 18 residues. Germline V gene lookup returns CDR1 SQVTM and CDR2 ANQGSEA. The CDR3: CSAEGLAGGVGSYNEQFF. The CDR3 DNA sequence: TGCAGCGCGGAGGGACTAGCGGGAGGAGTAGGCTCCTACAATGAGCAGTTCTTC.

V is TRBV2 and J is TRBJ1-1; D is undetermined. The V end was cut by 6 bases, the J end by 7 bases, with 18 bases between. CDR3 length equals 14 residues. In germline, CDR1 is SNHLY, CDR2 FYNNEI. The CDR3 sequence is CASSPLTTMLEAFF. In DNA, the CDR3 is TGTGCCAGCAGCCCATTAACTACCATGCTTGAAGCTTTCTTT.

In its sample, this clone was seen a few times. V usage is TRBV6-5 and J usage is TRBJ2-3; 8 bases fit TRBD1. Germline assignment: CDR1 MNHEY and CDR2 SVGAGI. J lost 5 bases, V lost 5 bases, and 9 bases had no gene match. The CDR3 loop spans 15 amino acids. CDR3 in amino acids: CASSGPGQVVDTQYF. The CDR3 DNA reads TGTGCCAGCAGTGGACCGGGACAGGTGGTAGATACGCAGTATTTT.

The V gene is TRBV29-1, the J gene TRBJ1-5, with no clear D. The germline V gene encodes CDR1 SQVTM and CDR2 ANQGSEA. The CDR3 length is 13 residues. The V gene lost 5 bases and the J gene lost 3 bases, with 11 bases spanning the gap. The CDR3 DNA reads as TGCAGCGTTCAGGAGCGGTACAATCAGCCCCAGCATTTT. Translated, it gives CSVQERYNQPQHF. Using reference TRBV29-1 and TRBJ1-5 for the parts outside the CDR3, the full variable domain is SAVISQKPSRDICQRGTSLTIQCQVDSQVTMMFWYRQQPGQSLTLIATANQGSEATYESGFVIDKFPISRPNLTFSTLTVSNMSPEDSSIYLCSVQERYNQPQHFGDGTRLSIL.

The CDR3 coding sequence is TGTGCCAGCAGTGCCGGGGGGGGGAACAATCAGCCCCAGCATTTT. This encodes CASSAGGGNNQPQHF. The V and J genes are TRBV6-6 and TRBJ1-5; the D gene is possibly TRBD1 (5 bases). Trimming removed 5 bases at V and 3 bases at J, with 14 bases between. The CDR3 sequence is 15 residues long. CDR1 and CDR2 (germline): MNHNY, SVGAGI (reference sequence).

V is TRBV6-5 and J is TRBJ2-1, with no clear D. V lost 1 base, J lost 5 bases, and 6 bases lay in between. This CDR3 contains 13 residues. Per germline, CDR1 MNHEY and CDR2 SVGAGI. DNA for the CDR3: TGTGCCAGCAGTTACTTGCGCGACAATGAGCAGTTCTTC. Amino acid sequence: CASSYLRDNEQFF.

The chain couples TRBV7-9 to TRBJ2-7, with a tentative D call TRBD2 (6 bases). The CDR3 sequence is 13 residues long. Per germline, CDR1 SEHNR and CDR2 FQNEAQ (reference sequence). V lost 4 bases, J lost 11 bases, and 18 bases lay in between. The CDR3 sequence: CASSSGLSLLEYF. CDR3 in DNA: TGTGCCAGCAGCTCCGGACTATCCTTACTGGAGTACTTC.

The genes are TRBV19 and TRBJ1-2, with D unresolved. Germline V gives CDR1 LNHDA, CDR2 SQIVND (reference sequence). The CDR3 runs to 12 residues. Trimming shortened V by 3 bases and J by 8 bases, and 10 bases separated the two germline ends. The CDR3 spells CASSMRVLGYTF. The CDR3 DNA follows: TGTGCCAGTAGTATGAGGGTTCTCGGCTACACCTTC.

This sequence joins TRBV2 and TRBJ2-1; D is unclear. V shed 3 bases and J shed 8 bases, with 17 bases lying between them. The CDR3 consists of 15 residues. Per the germline V gene, CDR1 is SNHLY and CDR2 is FYNNEI. The CDR3 coding sequence is TGTGCCAGCAGTGAGGGCTTGATTATAGTCGATGAGCAGTTCTTC. Its translation: CASSEGLIIVDEQFF.

The chain uses TRBV6-1 and TRBJ2-2; a weak D match, TRBD2 (6 bases). V shed 7 bases and J shed 1 base, with 13 bases lying between them. In germline, CDR1 is MNHNS, CDR2 SASEGT. The CDR3 loop spans 15 amino acids. The CDR3 region has the DNA TGTGCCAGCACAACGACCGGGGGGAACACCGGGGAGCTGTTTTTT. Protein product: CASTTTGGNTGELFF.

The chain recombines TRBV2 with TRBJ2-3, with TRBD1 identical over 8 bases. V dropped 2 bases and J dropped 3; count of bases not matched to a gene: 10. The CDR3 spans 17 residues. Germline CDR1 and CDR2: SNHLY and FYNNEI. CDR3 protein: CASSERLGQGRTDTQYF. The CDR3 DNA reads as TGTGCCAGCAGTGAAAGGTTAGGACAGGGAAGGACAGATACGCAGTATTTT.

The genes are TRBV29-1 and TRBJ2-2, with 7 positions matching TRBD1. Germline V gene sequence: CDR1 SQVTM, CDR2 ANQGSEA. V lost 4 bases and J lost 0; bases outside the gene matches: 8. CDR3 length equals 16 residues. CDR3 DNA sequence: TGCAGCGTTGGGGGCCAGGGGGTCGCGAACACCGGGGAGCTGTTTTTT. This translates into CSVGGQGVANTGELFF.

This clone has only a few counts. The chain links TRBV28 to TRBJ2-7; 9 positions match TRBD1. V gave up 5 bases and J gave up 9 bases; unmatched junction bases: 14. Germline V gene lookup returns CDR1 MDHEN and CDR2 SYDVKM. This CDR3 has 15 residues. CDR3: CASSLPTGGVFMQYF. CDR3 bases: TGTGCCAGCAGTCTCCCGACAGGGGGAGTTTTTATGCAGTACTTC.

The chain joins TRBV5-4 to TRBJ2-7; 9 bases are a match to TRBD2. Unmatched junction bases numbered 8, after V lost 5 bases and J lost 2 bases. The germline CDR1 and CDR2 sequences are SGHNT and YYREEE (reference sequence). The CDR3 is 15 residues long. CDR3 nucleotides: TGTGCCAGCAGGAGGGCGGGAGGGGATCCCTACGAGCAGTACTTC. Protein: CASRRAGGDPYEQYF.

This chain uses TRBV7-9 with TRBJ1-4; D unresolved. This CDR3 has 16 residues. CDR1 is SEHNR and CDR2 is FQNEAQ in the germline V gene (reference sequence). V was pared by 0 bases and J by 5 bases, with 13 bases between. Here the CDR3 reads CASSLAPGWGNEKLFF. CDR3 in DNA: TGTGCCAGCAGCTTAGCGCCGGGGTGGGGAAATGAAAAACTGTTTTTT. Combining the CDR3 with reference TRBV7-9 and TRBJ1-4 gives the whole variable domain DTGVSQNPRHKITKRGQNVTFRCDPISEHNRLYWYRQTLGQGPEFLTYFQNEAQLEKSRLLSDRFSAERPKGSFSTLEIQRTEQGDSAMYLCASSLAPGWGNEKLFFGSGTQLSVL.

This clone was seen only a few times. This chain joins TRBV2 and TRBJ2-1; 10 nucleotides match TRBD2. V gave up 11 bases and J gave up 6 bases; unmatched junction bases: 7. CDR1 SNHLY and CDR2 FYNNEI come from the germline V gene. This CDR3 is built from 13 residues. The DNA for the CDR3 is TGTGCCGGACCGGGACTAGCGCGCAATGAGCAGTTCTTC. Translating gives CAGPGLARNEQFF.

V usage is TRBV4-1 and J usage is TRBJ2-3; 7 bases fit TRBD1. J lost 0 bases, V lost 4 bases, and 7 bases had no gene match. Germline assignment: CDR1 MGHRA and CDR2 YSYEKL. The CDR3 loop spans 16 amino acids. The CDR3 nucleotides are TGCGCCAGCAGCCCAAGGGACAGCTCTAGCACAGATACGCAGTATTTT. Translation gives CASSPRDSSSTDTQYF.

This clone was seen a few times. The rearrangement uses TRBV30 and TRBJ1-1, with D possibly matching TRBD1 (6 bases). CDR1 is GTSNPN, CDR2 SVGIG, per germline (reference sequence). This CDR3 has 16 residues. V lost 2 bases to trimming and J lost 0 bases, with 16 bases between them. This CDR3 reads CAWSRMGGGMNTEAFF. CDR3 coding DNA: TGTGCCTGGAGTAGGATGGGAGGGGGGATGAACACTGAAGCTTTCTTT.

The V gene is TRBV5-6, the J gene TRBJ2-7, with 11 bases lining up with TRBD2. This CDR3 spans 18 amino acids. Trimming at V came to 3 bases and at J to 5 bases, leaving 16 bases not matched to a gene. Germline V CDR1 and CDR2: SGHDT, YYEEEE. This CDR3 reads CASSSQLAGGFMWNEQYF. The CDR3 bases are TGTGCCAGCAGCTCCCAGTTAGCGGGAGGGTTTATGTGGAACGAGCAGTACTTC.

The chain carries TRBV28 and TRBJ1-2, with a possible D match to TRBD1 (6 bases). From germline, CDR1 is MDHEN and CDR2 SYDVKM. V was trimmed by 4 bases and J by 4 bases, leaving 10 bases between them. This CDR3 comprises 13 residues. CDR3 sequence (DNA): TGTGCCAGCAGTTCCCTGGACAGCTATGGCTACACCTTC. Translated: CASSSLDSYGYTF.

The V gene is TRBV2, the J gene TRBJ1-5; 11 bases fit TRBD1. Trimming cost V 6 bases and J 6 bases; bases outside gene matches: 4. The V gene's germline CDR1 is SNHLY and CDR2 FYNNEI. The CDR3 sequence is 14 residues long. The CDR3 sequence: CASRRTGGGQPQHF. CDR3 DNA sequence: TGTGCCAGCAGGCGGACAGGGGGCGGTCAGCCCCAGCATTTT.

The chain employs TRBV18 and TRBJ1-1; 7 bases map to TRBD1. Germline values: CDR1 KGHSH, CDR2 LQKENI. V lost 6 bases, J lost 1 base, and 26 bases stayed unmatched. CDR3 size: 21 residues. DNA of the CDR3: TGTGCCAGCTCCCCAGGGGGAGTCGGACAGGCGACTGCTCGCCGGAACACTGAAGCTTTCTTT. This codes for CASSPGGVGQATARRNTEAFF.

This clone appeared a few times. The chain combines TRBV30 with TRBJ2-7, with TRBD2 as a possible D gene (5 bases). This CDR3 region has 11 residues. CDR1 is GTSNPN and CDR2 is SVGIG in the germline V gene (reference sequence). V gave up 0 bases and J gave up 7 bases, with 7 bases separating them. The CDR3 reads CAWSVTGEQYF. The CDR3 DNA is TGTGCCTGGAGTGTGACGGGAGAGCAGTACTTC.

The chain couples TRBV6-5 to TRBJ2-1; 7 bases line up with TRBD2. The CDR3 has 13 residues. Germline CDR1 reads MNHEY; CDR2 reads SVGAGI. After removal of 5 bases from V and 8 bases from J, the junction contained 6 bases not matched to a gene. CDR3 amino acids: CASSQLARDEQFF. CDR3 in DNA: TGTGCCAGCAGTCAACTAGCGAGGGATGAGCAGTTCTTC.

This chain uses TRBV5-4 with TRBJ2-3, with 7 bases identical to TRBD2. V lost 5 bases to trimming and J lost 1 base; unmatched junction nucleotides: 16. The CDR3 is 18 residues long. Germline CDR1 reads SGHNT; CDR2 reads YYREEE (reference sequence). The CDR3 spells CASSPAPRLADRTDTQYF. The CDR3 DNA reads TGTGCCAGCAGTCCAGCCCCTCGGCTAGCGGATCGCACAGATACGCAGTATTTT.

This chain connects TRBV19 to TRBJ1-5, with D perhaps matching TRBD1 (6 bases). This CDR3 comprises 16 residues. Germline CDR1 reads LNHDA; CDR2 reads SQIVND (reference sequence). Trimming took off 5 bases at V and 0 bases at J, with 14 bases between the two ends. The CDR3 DNA reads TGTGCCAGTAGTCCCTGGGCAGGGGATAGCAATCAGCCCCAGCATTTT. Its protein product is CASSPWAGDSNQPQHF. The full variable domain, completed using reference TRBV19 and TRBJ1-5, is DGGITQSPKYLFRKEGQNVTLSCEQNLNHDAMYWYRQDPGQGLRLIYYSQIVNDFQKGDIAEGYSVSREKKESFPLTVTSAQKNPTAFYLCASSPWAGDSNQPQHFGDGTRLSIL.